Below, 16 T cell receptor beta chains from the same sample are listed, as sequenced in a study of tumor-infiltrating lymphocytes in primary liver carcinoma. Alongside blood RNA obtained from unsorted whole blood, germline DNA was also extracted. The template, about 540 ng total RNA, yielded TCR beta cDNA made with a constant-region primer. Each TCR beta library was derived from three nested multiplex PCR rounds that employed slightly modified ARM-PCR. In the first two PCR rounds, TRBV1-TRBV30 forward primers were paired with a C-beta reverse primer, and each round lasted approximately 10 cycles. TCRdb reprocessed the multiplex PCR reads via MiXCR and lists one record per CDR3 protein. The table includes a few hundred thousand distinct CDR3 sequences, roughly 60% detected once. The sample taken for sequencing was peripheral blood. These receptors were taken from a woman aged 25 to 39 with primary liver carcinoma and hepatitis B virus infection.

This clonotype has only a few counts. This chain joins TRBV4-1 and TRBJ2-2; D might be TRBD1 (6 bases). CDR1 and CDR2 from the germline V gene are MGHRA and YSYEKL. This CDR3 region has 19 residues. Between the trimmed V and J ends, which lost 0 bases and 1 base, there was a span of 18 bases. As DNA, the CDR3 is TGCGCCAGCAGCCAAGATCTCACCCAAGGGACACGGAACACCGGGGAGCTGTTTTTT. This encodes CASSQDLTQGTRNTGELFF.

CDR3 DNA: TGTGCCAGCAACAGGGGCCAAGTGGTAGGGGAGACCCAGTACTTC. It yields the protein CASNRGQVVGETQYF. The chain carries TRBV7-9 and TRBJ2-5; TRBD1 matches at 7 bases. Germline CDR1 reads SEHNR; CDR2 reads FQNEAQ (reference sequence). V was clipped by 7 bases and J by 5 bases; unmatched bases: 13. CDR3 length equals 15 residues.

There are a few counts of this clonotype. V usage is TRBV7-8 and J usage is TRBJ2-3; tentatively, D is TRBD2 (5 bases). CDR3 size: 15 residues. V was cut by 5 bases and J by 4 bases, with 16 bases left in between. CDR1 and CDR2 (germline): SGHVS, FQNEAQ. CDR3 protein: CASSQFLAPADTQYF. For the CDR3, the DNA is TGTGCCAGCAGCCAGTTCCTAGCTCCGGCAGATACGCAGTATTTT.

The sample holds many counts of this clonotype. For the CDR3, the DNA is TGTGCCAGAGTACAGGGGTGGGGAGAGACCCAGTACTTC. Its translation is CARVQGWGETQYF. J is TRBJ2-5 and V is TRBV11-2; TRBD1 matches at 7 bases. Germline CDR1 SGHAT, CDR2 FQNNGV. V lost 9 bases, J lost 4 bases, and 8 bases stayed unmatched. The CDR3 loop spans 13 amino acids.

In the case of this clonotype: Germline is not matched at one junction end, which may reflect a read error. CDR3 in DNA: TGTGCTAGCAGTCAATACCGGGGGGAGAATCAGTACTTC. Its protein product is CASSQYRGENQYF. The chain employs TRBV6-2 or TRBV6-3 and TRBJ2-7; TRBD2 matches 7 bases. This CDR3 is built from 13 residues. CDR1 is MNHEY, CDR2 SVGEGT, per germline.

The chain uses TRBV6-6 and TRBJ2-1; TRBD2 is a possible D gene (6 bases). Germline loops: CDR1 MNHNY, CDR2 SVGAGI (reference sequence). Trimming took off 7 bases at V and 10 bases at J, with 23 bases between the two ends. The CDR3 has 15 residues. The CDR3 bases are TGTGCCAGCACTCCTACCGGGAGCGGTTCATACGAGCAGTTCTTC. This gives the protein CASTPTGSGSYEQFF.

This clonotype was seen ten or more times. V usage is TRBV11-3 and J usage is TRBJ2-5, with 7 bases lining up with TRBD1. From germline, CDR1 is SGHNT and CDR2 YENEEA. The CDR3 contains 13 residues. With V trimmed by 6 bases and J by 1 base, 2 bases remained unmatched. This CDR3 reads CASSDRVQETQYF. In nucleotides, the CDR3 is TGTGCCAGCAGTGACAGGGTCCAAGAGACCCAGTACTTC. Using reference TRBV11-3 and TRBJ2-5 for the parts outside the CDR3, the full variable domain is EAGVVQSPRYKIIEKKQPVAFWCNPISGHNTLYWYLQNLGQGPELLIRYENEEAVDDSQLPKDRFSAERLKGVDSTLKIQPAELGDSAVYLCASSDRVQETQYFGPGTRLLVL.

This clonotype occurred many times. CDR3 DNA: TGCAGCGTACACGACAGGAACACCGGGGAGCTGTTTTTT. Its protein is CSVHDRNTGELFF. This chain connects TRBV29-1 to TRBJ2-2; tentatively, D is TRBD1 (5 bases). The length of the CDR3 is 13 residues. Germline values: CDR1 SQVTM, CDR2 ANQGSEA. Trimming removed 6 bases from V and 1 base from J, with 9 bases in between.

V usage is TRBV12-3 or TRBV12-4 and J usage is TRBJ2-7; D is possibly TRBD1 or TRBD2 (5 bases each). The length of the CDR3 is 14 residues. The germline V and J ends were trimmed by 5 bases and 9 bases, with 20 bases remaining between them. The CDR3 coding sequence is TGTGCCAGCAGTCCCGCTGGGGGAGTTGGGGGGCAGTACTTC. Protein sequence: CASSPAGGVGGQYF.

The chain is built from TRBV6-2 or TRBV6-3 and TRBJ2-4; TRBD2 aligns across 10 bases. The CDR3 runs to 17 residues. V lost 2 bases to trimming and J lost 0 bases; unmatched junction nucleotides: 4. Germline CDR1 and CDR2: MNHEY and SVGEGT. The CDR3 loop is CASSYPTSGVAKNIQYF. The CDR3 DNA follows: TGTGCCAGCAGTTACCCAACTAGCGGGGTAGCCAAAAACATTCAGTACTTC.

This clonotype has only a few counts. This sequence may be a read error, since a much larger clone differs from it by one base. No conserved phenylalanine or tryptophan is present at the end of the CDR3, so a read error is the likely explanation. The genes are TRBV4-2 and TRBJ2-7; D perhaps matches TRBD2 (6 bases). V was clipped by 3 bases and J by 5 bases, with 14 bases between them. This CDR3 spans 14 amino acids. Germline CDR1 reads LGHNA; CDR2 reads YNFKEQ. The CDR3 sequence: CASSHSGSFDEQYL. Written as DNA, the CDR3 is TGTGCCAGCAGCCACTCCGGGAGTTTCGACGAGCAGTACCTC.

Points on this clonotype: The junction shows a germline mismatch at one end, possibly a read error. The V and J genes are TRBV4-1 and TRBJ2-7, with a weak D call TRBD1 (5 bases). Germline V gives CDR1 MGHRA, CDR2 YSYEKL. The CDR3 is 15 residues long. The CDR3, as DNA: TGCGCCAGTAGCCAAGGTGAAGGGGCGGTCCACGGGCAGTACTTC. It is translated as CASSQGEGAVHGQYF.

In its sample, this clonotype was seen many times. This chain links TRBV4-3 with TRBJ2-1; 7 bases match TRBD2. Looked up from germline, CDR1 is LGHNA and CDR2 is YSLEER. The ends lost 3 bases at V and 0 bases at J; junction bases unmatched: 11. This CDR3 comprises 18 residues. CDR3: CASSQTFQGGSSYNEQFF. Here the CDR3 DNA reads TGCGCCAGCAGCCAGACTTTCCAAGGCGGGAGCTCCTACAATGAGCAGTTCTTC.

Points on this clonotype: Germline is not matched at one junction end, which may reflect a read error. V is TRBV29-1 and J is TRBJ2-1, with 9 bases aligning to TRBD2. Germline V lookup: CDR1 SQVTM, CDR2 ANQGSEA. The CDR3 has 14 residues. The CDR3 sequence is CSVEGSGSVGELFF. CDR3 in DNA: TGCAGCGTTGAAGGTAGCGGGAGTGTTGGTGAGCTGTTCTTC.

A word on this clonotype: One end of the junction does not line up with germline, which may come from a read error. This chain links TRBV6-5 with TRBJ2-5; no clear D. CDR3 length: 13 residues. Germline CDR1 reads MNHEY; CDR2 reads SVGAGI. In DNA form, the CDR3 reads TGTGCCAGCAGTAAGCGCTACCATGAGACCCAGTACTTC. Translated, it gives CASSKRYHETQYF.

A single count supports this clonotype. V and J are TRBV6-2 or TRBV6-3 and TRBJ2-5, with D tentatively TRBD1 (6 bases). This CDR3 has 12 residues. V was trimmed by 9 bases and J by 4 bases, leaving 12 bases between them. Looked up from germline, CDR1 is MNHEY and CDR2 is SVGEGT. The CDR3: CARRSRGETQYF. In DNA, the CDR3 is TGTGCCAGAAGGTCCAGGGGAGAGACCCAGTACTTC.